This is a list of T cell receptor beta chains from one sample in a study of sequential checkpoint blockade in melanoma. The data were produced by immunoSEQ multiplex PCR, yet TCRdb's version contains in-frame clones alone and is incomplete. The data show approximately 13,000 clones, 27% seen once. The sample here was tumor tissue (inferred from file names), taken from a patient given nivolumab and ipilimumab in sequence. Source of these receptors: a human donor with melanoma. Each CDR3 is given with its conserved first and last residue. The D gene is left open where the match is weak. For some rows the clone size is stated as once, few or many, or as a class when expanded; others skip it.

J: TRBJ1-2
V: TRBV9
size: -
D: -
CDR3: CASSASGGLSSYYGYTF
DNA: TGTGCCAGCAGCGCCAGTGGGGGGTTAAGTTCTTACTATGGCTACACCTTC

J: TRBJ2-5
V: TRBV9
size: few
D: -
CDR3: CASSPTTQETQYF
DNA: TGTGCCAGCAGCCCAACAACCCAAGAGACCCAGTACTTC

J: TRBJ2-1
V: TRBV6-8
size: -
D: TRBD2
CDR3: CASKDALAGDYNEQFF
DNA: TGTGCCAGCAAGGATGCTCTAGCGGGGGATTACAATGAGCAGTTCTTC

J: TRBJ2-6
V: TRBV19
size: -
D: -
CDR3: CASSMFTGSGANVLTF
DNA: TGTGCCAGTAGTATGTTTACCGGCTCTGGGGCCAACGTCCTGACTTTC

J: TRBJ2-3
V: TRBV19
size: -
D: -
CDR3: CASSTRPSTDTQYF
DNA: TGTGCCAGTAGTACCAGACCTAGCACAGATACGCAGTATTTT

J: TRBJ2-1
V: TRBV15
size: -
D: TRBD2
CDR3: CATSKTSGSSYNEQFF
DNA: TGTGCCACCAGCAAGACTAGCGGGAGCTCCTACAATGAGCAGTTCTTC

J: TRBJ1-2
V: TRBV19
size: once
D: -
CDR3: CASSTQETRQALYGYTF
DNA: TGTGCCAGTAGTACCCAGGAAACCCGACAGGCCCTCTATGGCTACACCTTC

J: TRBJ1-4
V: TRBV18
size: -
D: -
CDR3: CASSLGPAGEKLFF
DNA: TGTGCCAGCTCCCTCGGACCGGCGGGTGAAAAACTGTTTTTT

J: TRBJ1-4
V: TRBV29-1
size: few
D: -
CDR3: CSVKAAGEKLFF
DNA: TGCAGCGTTAAGGCAGCGGGTGAAAAACTGTTTTTT

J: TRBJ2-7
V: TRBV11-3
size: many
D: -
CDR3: CASSLSPTGRSYEQYF
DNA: TGTGCCAGCAGCTTGAGCCCGACAGGAAGGTCCTACGAGCAGTACTTC

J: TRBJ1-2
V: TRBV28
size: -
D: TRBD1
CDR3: CASRPDRENGYTF
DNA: TGTGCCAGCAGACCCGACAGGGAAAATGGCTACACCTTC

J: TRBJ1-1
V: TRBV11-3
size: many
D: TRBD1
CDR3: CASSFRQGQGEAFF
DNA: TGTGCCAGCAGCTTCCGACAGGGGCAGGGTGAAGCTTTCTTT

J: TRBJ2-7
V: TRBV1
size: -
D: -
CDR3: CASSPSRWGYEQYF
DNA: TGCGCCAGCAGCCCGTCGAGGTGGGGCTACGAGCAGTACTTC

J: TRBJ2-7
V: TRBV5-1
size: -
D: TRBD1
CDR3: CASSLEDRGVYEQYF
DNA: TGCGCCAGCAGCTTGGAAGACAGGGGGGTCTACGAGCAGTACTTC

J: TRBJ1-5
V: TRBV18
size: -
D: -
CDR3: CASSPKEGNQPQHF
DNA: TGTGCCAGCTCACCGAAGGAGGGCAATCAGCCCCAGCATTTT

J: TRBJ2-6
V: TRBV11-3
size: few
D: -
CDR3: CASIRGTGANVLTF
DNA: TGTGCCAGCATTAGGGGGACTGGGGCCAACGTCCTGACTTTC

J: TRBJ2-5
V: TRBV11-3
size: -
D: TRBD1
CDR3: CASSRDRGGITETQYF
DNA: TGTGCCAGCAGCCGCGACAGGGGGGGAATAACTGAGACCCAGTACTTC

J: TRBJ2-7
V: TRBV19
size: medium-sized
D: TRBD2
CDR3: CASSIVPSGIHEQYF
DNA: TGTGCCAGTAGTATCGTCCCTAGCGGGATCCACGAGCAGTACTTC

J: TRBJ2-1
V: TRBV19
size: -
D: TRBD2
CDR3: CASSRSSGRAYDEQFF
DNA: TGTGCCAGTAGTAGGTCTAGCGGGAGGGCCTACGATGAGCAGTTCTTC

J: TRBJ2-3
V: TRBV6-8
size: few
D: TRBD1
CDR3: CASSSGTDTDTQYF
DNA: TGTGCCAGCAGTTCCGGGACAGACACAGATACGCAGTATTTT

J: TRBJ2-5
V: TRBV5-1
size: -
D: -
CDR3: CASSLGQGMQETQYF
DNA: TGCGCCAGCAGCTTGGGTCAGGGGATGCAAGAGACCCAGTACTTC

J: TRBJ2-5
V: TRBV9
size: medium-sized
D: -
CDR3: CASSAADLGGTQYF
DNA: TGTGCCAGCAGTGCAGCGGACCTAGGGGGGACCCAGTACTTC

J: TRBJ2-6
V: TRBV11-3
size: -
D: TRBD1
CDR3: CASSQGQGARANVLTF
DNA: TGTGCCAGCAGCCAAGGTCAGGGGGCTAGGGCCAACGTCCTGACTTTC

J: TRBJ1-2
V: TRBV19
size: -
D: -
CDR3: CASNTSPPGDDGYTF
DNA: TGTGCCAGTAACACCTCCCCGCCAGGGGACGATGGCTACACCTTC

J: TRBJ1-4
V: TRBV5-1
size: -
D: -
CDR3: CASSSGGPSEKLFF
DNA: TGCGCCAGCAGCTCCGGGGGACCTAGTGAAAAACTGTTTTTT

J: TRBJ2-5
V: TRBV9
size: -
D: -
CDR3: CASSVEGLQETQYF
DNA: TGTGCCAGCAGCGTAGAGGGCCTACAAGAGACCCAGTACTTC